Sequencing of this T cell receptor beta chain was carried out in a study of CD8+ T cells in alopecia areata. Study outcomes and limitations: Scalp clonality and expanded CD8+ clones among the top 100 fell significantly with tofacitinib.

cDNA serving as the sequencing template came from extracted, reverse transcribed RNA. Generated by immunoSEQ multiplex PCR, the TCRdb table keeps only in-frame clones and is missing some. Of roughly 190,000 clones in the sample, more than 50% are singletons; the top ten hold over 0.9%. Between the trimmed V and J ends, which lost 5 bases and 4 bases, there was a span of 11 bases. The length of the CDR3 is 14 residues. Per germline, CDR1 MNHNY and CDR2 SVGAGI (reference sequence). With regard to this clone: The antigen is undetermined.

As for treatment: oral pan-JAK inhibitor, 5-10 mg twice daily. The V gene is TRBV6-6, the J gene TRBJ2-2, with unresolved D. This receptor was obtained from a human donor with alopecia areata. The input for sequencing was CD4+ T cells sorted from blood, taken at week 24, from a patient treated with tofacitinib. DNA for the CDR3: TGTGCCAGCAGTCAATCCGCCCCCACCGGGGAGCTGTTTTTT. Amino acids: CASSQSAPTGELFF.